This section outlines one T cell receptor (beta chain) sequence together with its context. Its matching antigen is unknown. This sample is drawn from a study of blood T cells in healthy people across ages. General observations from the study: Relative to aged donors, long-lived donors carried more naive CD4+ cells and displayed higher diversity.

The germline CDR1 and CDR2 sequences are MDHEN and SYDVKM. Trimming took off 2 bases at V and 7 bases at J, with 11 bases between the two ends. The CDR3 contains 13 residues. Primers used in a second PCR of roughly 6 to 12 cycles were a sample-barcoded 5' primer and a J-beta primer mix. TCRdb re-derived calls from the 5' RACE reads in MiXCR, one entry per CDR3 protein. The sample lists 1.5 million to 2 million distinct CDR3 sequences; around 35% were seen once. Isolating PBMCs gave at least 6 million of these cells per sample. Per sample, at least 5.5 micrograms of total RNA were extracted. Material: blood. The source is a woman in her twenties or thirties in good health. This chain links TRBV28 with TRBJ1-2; perhaps TRBD1 as D (5 bases). The CDR3 spells CASSLPSGGGYTF. The CDR3 DNA is TGTGCCAGCAGTTTACCGTCGGGGGGTGGCTACACCTTC.